These 24 T cell receptor beta chains were all obtained from the same sample, sequenced in a study of shared clonotypes between healthy human individuals. The repertoire was sequenced with immunoSEQ multiplex PCR; TCRdb's copy has only in-frame clones and lacks some. The top ten clones hold around a tenth of a sample with approximately 350,000 clones, around two thirds of them seen once. The sample comprised memory CD4+ T cells sorted from blood. The subset: CD45RA-negative fraction. Receptors were obtained from a man aged 30-40 years in good health.

The V and J genes are TRBV11-2 and TRBJ2-7, with D possibly matching TRBD2 (5 bases). CDR1 and CDR2 from the germline V gene are SGHAT and FQNNGV. This CDR3 comprises 17 residues. V shed 2 bases and J shed 0 bases, with 17 bases lying between them. In DNA, the CDR3 is TGTGCCAGCAGCTTAACCTTACTAGGTACCAGCTCCTACGAGCAGTACTTC. Encoded protein: CASSLTLLGTSSYEQYF.

The gene calls are TRBV6-6 and TRBJ2-1; possibly TRBD2 for D (6 bases). V shed 4 bases and J shed 6 bases, with 13 bases lying between them. The germline V gene encodes CDR1 MNHNY and CDR2 SVGAGI (reference sequence). The CDR3 loop spans 14 amino acids. This CDR3 reads CASSFGSDFNEQFF. CDR3 sequence (DNA): TGTGCCAGCAGTTTCGGGAGTGATTTCAATGAGCAGTTCTTC.

This chain links TRBV7-3 with TRBJ2-2, with TRBD1 matching 9 bases. This CDR3 is built from 16 residues. CDR1 is SGHTA, CDR2 FQGTGA, per germline. V was clipped by 0 bases and J by 7 bases; unmatched bases: 6. The CDR3 coding sequence is TGTGCCAGCAGCTTAACAGGACAGGGGCTCGGCGGGGAGCTGTTTTTT. This codes for CASSLTGQGLGGELFF. The variable domain in full, with the rest retrieved from reference TRBV7-3 and TRBJ2-2, is GAGVSQTPSNKVTEKGKYVELRCDPISGHTALYWYRQSLGQGPEFLIYFQGTGAADDSGLPNDRFFAVRPEGSVSTLKIQRTERGDSAVYLCASSLTGQGLGGELFFGEGSRLTVL.

This chain connects TRBV27 to TRBJ1-1, with D hard to call. Looked up from germline, CDR1 is MNHEY and CDR2 is SMNVEV (reference sequence). The V end lost 8 bases, the J end lost 0 bases, and 7 bases lay between the germline ends. The CDR3 has 12 residues. The CDR3 spells CASGYMNTEAFF. The CDR3 coding sequence is TGTGCCAGCGGCTACATGAACACTGAAGCTTTCTTT.

In this sample, this clone turned up once. The chain employs TRBV5-1 and TRBJ1-2; 7 nucleotides align to TRBD1. Germline V gives CDR1 SGHRS, CDR2 YFSETQ. The CDR3 loop spans 14 amino acids. Unmatched junction bases numbered 5, after V lost 0 bases and J lost 6 bases. CDR3 sequence: CASSLAEGADGYTF. Written as DNA, the CDR3 is TGCGCCAGCAGCTTGGCCGAGGGGGCTGATGGCTACACCTTC.

V usage is TRBV19 and J usage is TRBJ2-2, with a weak D call TRBD2 (6 bases). Between the trimmed V and J ends, which lost 6 bases and 6 bases, there was a span of 17 bases. Germline-derived CDR1 and CDR2 are LNHDA and SQIVND (reference sequence). CDR3 length: 15 residues. CDR3 DNA sequence: TGTGCCAGTAGACCACTTGTGGCGGGGCCCGGGGAGCTGTTTTTT. Amino acid sequence: CASRPLVAGPGELFF.

V is TRBV2 and J is TRBJ2-5, with 7 nucleotides matching TRBD2. The V gene end was trimmed by 9 bases and the J gene end by 2 bases; junction bases not matched to a gene: 6. The CDR3 totals 13 residues. The germline gives CDR1 SNHLY, CDR2 FYNNEI. This chain's CDR3 is CASCTSEQETQYF. The CDR3, as DNA: TGTGCCAGTTGTACTAGCGAACAAGAGACCCAGTACTTC.

This chain connects TRBV19 to TRBJ1-4; D not resolved. The CDR3 is 15 amino acids. V dropped 4 bases and J dropped 8 bases, with 17 bases sitting between them. CDR1 and CDR2 from the germline V gene are LNHDA and SQIVND (reference sequence). DNA of the CDR3: TGTGCCAGTAGTACCACCGGGCCAAGAAGGGAAAAACTGTTTTTT. This translates into CASSTTGPRREKLFF.

The chain uses TRBV7-6 and TRBJ2-3, with D unclear. Germline V CDR1 and CDR2: SGHVS, FNYEAQ. The CDR3 has 12 amino acids. V was trimmed by 2 bases and J by 4 bases, leaving 4 bases between them. The CDR3 here is CASSLWADTQYF. As DNA, the CDR3 is TGTGCCAGCAGCTTATGGGCAGATACGCAGTATTTT.

This clone appeared a few times. The chain couples TRBV10-3 to TRBJ1-4, with D possibly matching TRBD1 (6 bases). The CDR3 spans 18 residues. Trimming took 3 bases from V and 0 from J, leaving 17 bases between them. The germline V gene encodes CDR1 ENHRY and CDR2 SYGVKD. CDR3 loop: CAISDPQDRLATNEKLFF. The CDR3 nucleotides are TGTGCCATCAGTGACCCCCAAGACAGGCTAGCAACTAATGAAAAACTGTTTTTT.

This clone was counted at least ten times. The chain links TRBV5-1 to TRBJ1-4, with TRBD1 matching over 10 bases. V lost 2 bases and J lost 8; bases outside the gene matches: 9. This CDR3 spans 16 amino acids. Germline CDR1 and CDR2: SGHRS and YFSETQ. The DNA for the CDR3 is TGCGCCAGCAGCTTCTCAGGGACAGGGGAGGGGGAAAAACTGTTTTTT. It codes for CASSFSGTGEGEKLFF.

The chain has TRBV9 and TRBJ2-1; perhaps TRBD2 as D (5 bases). V lost 0 bases, J lost 8 bases, and 6 bases lay in between. Looked up from germline, CDR1 is SGDLS and CDR2 is YYNGEE. The CDR3 is 12 residues long. CDR3 sequence reads: CASSVVRDEQFF. In DNA form, the CDR3 reads TGTGCCAGCAGCGTAGTGAGGGATGAGCAGTTCTTC.

J is TRBJ2-7 and V is TRBV11-2; D possibly corresponds to TRBD2 (6 bases). The V end was cut by 5 bases, the J end by 7 bases, with 12 bases between. The germline gives CDR1 SGHAT, CDR2 FQNNGV. The CDR3 is made up of 12 amino acids. In nucleotides, the CDR3 is TGTGCCAGCAGCCCCGATCGGGGGGAGCAGTACTTC. Translation gives CASSPDRGEQYF.

The chain carries TRBV6-5 and TRBJ2-1; D is unresolved. The CDR3 has 14 residues. Germline CDR1 is MNHEY and CDR2 is SVGAGI. The V end lost 2 bases, the J end lost 3 bases, and 8 bases lay between the germline ends. The CDR3 coding sequence is TGTGCCAGCAGTTACCAGGTGGGCTACAATGAGCAGTTCTTC. This codes for CASSYQVGYNEQFF.

The chain combines TRBV4-1 with TRBJ2-7; 11 bases agree with TRBD2. Losses at the gene ends were 4 bases for V and 2 bases for J; bases not matched to a gene: 7. The CDR3 is 16 amino acids. Germline CDR1 reads MGHRA; CDR2 reads YSYEKL. In DNA form, the CDR3 reads TGCGCCAGCAGCCTGATTCTAGCGGGAGGAACCTACGAGCAGTACTTC. Protein product: CASSLILAGGTYEQYF.

This clone was picked up a small number of times. This chain connects TRBV6-1 to TRBJ2-4; D not resolved. V lost 6 bases and J 0 bases, leaving 3 bases between the germline ends. CDR1 is MNHNS and CDR2 is SASEGT in the germline V gene. The CDR3 contains 12 residues. The CDR3 bases are TGTGCCAGCAGGCTAGCCAAAAACATTCAGTACTTC. Translating gives CASRLAKNIQYF.

The chain has TRBV5-1 and TRBJ1-1; 7 bases line up with TRBD1. With 6 bases clipped from V and 1 base from J, the junction kept 3 bases outside the gene matches. This CDR3 is 13 amino acids long. Germline V gene data show CDR1 as SGHRS and CDR2 as YFSETQ. The CDR3 reads CASTQGENTEAFF. CDR3 nucleotide sequence: TGCGCCAGCACCCAGGGGGAGAACACTGAAGCTTTCTTT.

CDR3 bases: TGCGCCAGCAGCCGACCCCAGGGGCCTAATGAAAAACTGTTTTTT. Its translation: CASSRPQGPNEKLFF. This chain uses TRBV4-1 with TRBJ1-4, with D possibly matching TRBD1 (6 bases). The germline V gene has CDR1 MGHRA and CDR2 YSYEKL. V was cut by 4 bases and J by 3 bases, with 12 bases left in between. The CDR3 has 15 residues.

The chain links TRBV9 to TRBJ2-1, with D perhaps TRBD1 or TRBD2 (5 bases each). The CDR3 covers 13 residues. V was shortened by 4 bases and J by 7 bases, with 12 bases between the two germline ends. Germline-derived CDR1 and CDR2 are SGDLS and YYNGEE. This CDR3 reads CASSPLWGNEQFF. CDR3 sequence (DNA): TGTGCCAGCAGCCCCCTGTGGGGGAATGAGCAGTTCTTC.

The chain recombines TRBV5-1 with TRBJ2-5, with 7 positions matching TRBD1. V was clipped by 4 bases and J by 5 bases; unmatched bases: 11. There are 15 residues in the CDR3. Germline V lookup: CDR1 SGHRS, CDR2 YFSETQ. This chain's CDR3 is CASSGGQQSRETQYF. The DNA for the CDR3 is TGCGCCAGCAGCGGGGGACAGCAATCCCGGGAGACCCAGTACTTC.

The genes are TRBV19 and TRBJ1-5, with 7 bases fitting TRBD1. J gave up 5 bases and V 4 bases, and 5 bases lay outside the gene matches. Germline V gives CDR1 LNHDA, CDR2 SQIVND (reference sequence). The CDR3 covers 14 residues. CDR3 coding DNA: TGTGCCAGTAGTACCGGGACAGACCATCAGCCCCAGCATTTT. It translates to CASSTGTDHQPQHF.

About this clone: The junction departs from germline at one end; a sequencing error may be responsible. V is TRBV7-2 and J is TRBJ2-7; 10 positions match TRBD2. This CDR3 has 14 amino acids. The germline gives CDR1 SGHTA, CDR2 FQGNSA. The CDR3 spells CASSLGLSSGSSDF. The CDR3 region has the DNA TGTGCCAGCAGCTTAGGATTGTCTAGCGGGAGCTCGGACTTC.

This chain links TRBV25-1 with TRBJ2-3; no clear D. Looked up from germline, CDR1 is MGHDK and CDR2 is SYGVNS. V dropped 6 bases and J dropped 2 bases, with 18 bases sitting between them. This CDR3 is built from 16 residues. The CDR3 loop is CASSLTLPGDTDTQYF. In nucleotides, the CDR3 is TGTGCCAGCAGCCTAACCCTTCCAGGAGACACAGATACGCAGTATTTT.

This rearrangement joins TRBV2 to TRBJ2-7; D is unresolved. Trimming shortened V by 5 bases and J by 3 bases, and 17 bases separated the two germline ends. Germline-derived CDR1 and CDR2 are SNHLY and FYNNEI. The CDR3 extends over 15 amino acids. The CDR3 DNA sequence: TGTGCCAGCAGTCGCGATCGCAACCCGCTCTACGAGCAGTACTTC. Encoded protein: CASSRDRNPLYEQYF.